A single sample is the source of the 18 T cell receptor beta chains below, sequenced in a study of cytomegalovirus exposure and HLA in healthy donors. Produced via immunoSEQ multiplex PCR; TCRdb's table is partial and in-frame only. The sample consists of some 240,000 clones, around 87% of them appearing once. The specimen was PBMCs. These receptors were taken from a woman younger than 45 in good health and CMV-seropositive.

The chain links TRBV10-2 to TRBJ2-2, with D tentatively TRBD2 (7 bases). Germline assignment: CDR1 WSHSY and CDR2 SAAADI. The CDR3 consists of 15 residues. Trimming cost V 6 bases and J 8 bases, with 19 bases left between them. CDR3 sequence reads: CASSPGGGVSGELFF. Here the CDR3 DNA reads TGCGCCAGCAGCCCCGGAGGGGGGGTTTCTGGGGAGCTGTTTTTT.

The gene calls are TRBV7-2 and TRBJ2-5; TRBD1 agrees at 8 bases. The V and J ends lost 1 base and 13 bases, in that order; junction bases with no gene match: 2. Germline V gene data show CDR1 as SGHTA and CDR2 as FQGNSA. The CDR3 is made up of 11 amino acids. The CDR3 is CASSLGTGPYF. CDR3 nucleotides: TGTGCCAGCAGCTTAGGGACAGGGCCGTACTTC.

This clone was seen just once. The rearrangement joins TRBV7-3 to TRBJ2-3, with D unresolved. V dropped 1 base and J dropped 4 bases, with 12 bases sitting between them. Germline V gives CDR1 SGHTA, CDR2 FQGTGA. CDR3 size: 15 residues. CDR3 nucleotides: TGTGCCAGCAGCTTAAACCCGCAGGTCCCAGATACGCAGTATTTT. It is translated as CASSLNPQVPDTQYF.

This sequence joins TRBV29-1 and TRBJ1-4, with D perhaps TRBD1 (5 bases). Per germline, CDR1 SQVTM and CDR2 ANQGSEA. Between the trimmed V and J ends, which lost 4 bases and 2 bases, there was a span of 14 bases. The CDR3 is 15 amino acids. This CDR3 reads CSVALRGWTNEKLFF. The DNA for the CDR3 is TGCAGCGTTGCCCTAAGGGGCTGGACTAATGAAAAACTGTTTTTT.

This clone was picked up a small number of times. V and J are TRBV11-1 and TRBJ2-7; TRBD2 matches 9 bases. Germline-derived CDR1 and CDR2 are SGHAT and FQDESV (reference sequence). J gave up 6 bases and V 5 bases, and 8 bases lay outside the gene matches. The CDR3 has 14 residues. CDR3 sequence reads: CASSPTSGKGEQYF. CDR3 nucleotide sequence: TGTGCCAGCAGCCCGACTAGCGGAAAAGGCGAGCAGTACTTC.

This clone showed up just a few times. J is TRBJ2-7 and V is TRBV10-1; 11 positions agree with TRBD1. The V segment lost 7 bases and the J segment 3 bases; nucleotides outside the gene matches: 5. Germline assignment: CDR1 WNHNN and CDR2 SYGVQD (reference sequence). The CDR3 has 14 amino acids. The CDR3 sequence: CASTEGTGGYEQYF. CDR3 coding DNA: TGCGCCAGCACCGAAGGGACAGGGGGCTACGAGCAGTACTTC.

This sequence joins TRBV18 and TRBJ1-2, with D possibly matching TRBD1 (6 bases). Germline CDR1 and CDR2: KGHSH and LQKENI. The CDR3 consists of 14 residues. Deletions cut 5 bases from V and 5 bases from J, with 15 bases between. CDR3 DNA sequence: TGTGCCAGCTCAGCGACAGGAGAAGTATATGGCTACACCTTC. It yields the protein CASSATGEVYGYTF.

The CDR3 is CASSLLGREIADTQYF. The CDR3, as DNA: TGTGCCAGCAGCTTGTTAGGGCGGGAGATTGCAGATACGCAGTATTTT. The rearrangement links TRBV5-4 to TRBJ2-3; 7 positions match TRBD2. CDR1 is SGHNT, CDR2 YYREEE, per germline (reference sequence). The CDR3 spans 16 residues. With 1 base clipped from V and 4 bases from J, the junction kept 9 bases outside the gene matches.

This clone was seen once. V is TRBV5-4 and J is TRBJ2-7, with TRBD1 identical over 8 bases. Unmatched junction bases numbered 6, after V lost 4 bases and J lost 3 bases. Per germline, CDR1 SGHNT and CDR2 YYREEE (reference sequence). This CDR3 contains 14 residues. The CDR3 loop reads CASSTRQGRYEQYF. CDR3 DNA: TGTGCCAGCAGCACCCGACAGGGGCGCTACGAGCAGTACTTC.

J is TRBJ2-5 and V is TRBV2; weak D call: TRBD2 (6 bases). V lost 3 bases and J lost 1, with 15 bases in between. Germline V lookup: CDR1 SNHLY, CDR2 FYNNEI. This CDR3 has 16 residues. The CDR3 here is CASSDGGEHSQETQYF. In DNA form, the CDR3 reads TGTGCCAGCAGTGATGGAGGGGAACACTCCCAAGAGACCCAGTACTTC.

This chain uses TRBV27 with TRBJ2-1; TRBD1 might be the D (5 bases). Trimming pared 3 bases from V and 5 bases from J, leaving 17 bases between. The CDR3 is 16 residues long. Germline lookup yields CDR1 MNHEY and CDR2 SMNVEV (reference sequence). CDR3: CASSFVGALWDNEQFF. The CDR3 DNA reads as TGTGCCAGCAGTTTTGTAGGGGCCCTTTGGGACAATGAGCAGTTCTTC.

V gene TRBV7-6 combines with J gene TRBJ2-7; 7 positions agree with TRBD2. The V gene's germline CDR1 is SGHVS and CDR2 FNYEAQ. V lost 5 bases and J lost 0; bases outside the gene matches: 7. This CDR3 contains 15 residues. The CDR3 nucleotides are TGTGCCAGCAGCCTTGGGGCGGGGGACTCCTACGAGCAGTACTTC. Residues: CASSLGAGDSYEQYF.

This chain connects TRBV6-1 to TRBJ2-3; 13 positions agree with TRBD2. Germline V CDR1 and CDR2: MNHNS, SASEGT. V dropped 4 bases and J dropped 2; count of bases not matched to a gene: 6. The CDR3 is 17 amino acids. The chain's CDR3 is CASSGETSGRTTDTQYF. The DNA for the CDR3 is TGTGCCAGCAGTGGGGAGACTAGCGGGAGGACCACAGATACGCAGTATTTT.

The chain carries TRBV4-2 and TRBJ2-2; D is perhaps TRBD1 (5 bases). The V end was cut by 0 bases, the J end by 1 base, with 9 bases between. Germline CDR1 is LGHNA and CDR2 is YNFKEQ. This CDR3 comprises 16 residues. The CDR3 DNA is TGTGCCAGCAGCCAAGATTGGACACGGAACACCGGGGAGCTGTTTTTT. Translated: CASSQDWTRNTGELFF.

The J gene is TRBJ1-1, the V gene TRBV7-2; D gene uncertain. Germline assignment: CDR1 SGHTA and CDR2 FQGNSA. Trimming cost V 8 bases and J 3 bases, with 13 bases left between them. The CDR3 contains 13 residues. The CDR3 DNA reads TGTGCCAGCCGATTTCCGAGCCACACTGAAGCTTTCTTT. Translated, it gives CASRFPSHTEAFF.

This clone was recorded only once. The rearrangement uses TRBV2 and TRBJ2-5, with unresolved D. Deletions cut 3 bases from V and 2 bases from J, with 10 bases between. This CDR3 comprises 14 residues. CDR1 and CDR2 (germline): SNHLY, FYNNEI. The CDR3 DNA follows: TGTGCCAGCAGTGAGGATACAGTGCAAGAGACCCAGTACTTC. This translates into CASSEDTVQETQYF.

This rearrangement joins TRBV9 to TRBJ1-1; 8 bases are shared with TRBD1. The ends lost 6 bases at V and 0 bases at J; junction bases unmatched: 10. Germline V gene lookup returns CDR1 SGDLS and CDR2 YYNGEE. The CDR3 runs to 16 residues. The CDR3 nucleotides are TGTGCCAGCATGAGGCCCCCAGGGGGCATGAACACTGAAGCTTTCTTT. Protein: CASMRPPGGMNTEAFF.

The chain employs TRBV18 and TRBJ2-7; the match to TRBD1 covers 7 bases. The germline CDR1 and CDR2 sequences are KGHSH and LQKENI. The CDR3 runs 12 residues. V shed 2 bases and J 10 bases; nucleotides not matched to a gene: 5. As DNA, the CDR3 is TGTGCCAGCTCACCAAGACAGGGTAATCAGTACTTC. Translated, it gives CASSPRQGNQYF.